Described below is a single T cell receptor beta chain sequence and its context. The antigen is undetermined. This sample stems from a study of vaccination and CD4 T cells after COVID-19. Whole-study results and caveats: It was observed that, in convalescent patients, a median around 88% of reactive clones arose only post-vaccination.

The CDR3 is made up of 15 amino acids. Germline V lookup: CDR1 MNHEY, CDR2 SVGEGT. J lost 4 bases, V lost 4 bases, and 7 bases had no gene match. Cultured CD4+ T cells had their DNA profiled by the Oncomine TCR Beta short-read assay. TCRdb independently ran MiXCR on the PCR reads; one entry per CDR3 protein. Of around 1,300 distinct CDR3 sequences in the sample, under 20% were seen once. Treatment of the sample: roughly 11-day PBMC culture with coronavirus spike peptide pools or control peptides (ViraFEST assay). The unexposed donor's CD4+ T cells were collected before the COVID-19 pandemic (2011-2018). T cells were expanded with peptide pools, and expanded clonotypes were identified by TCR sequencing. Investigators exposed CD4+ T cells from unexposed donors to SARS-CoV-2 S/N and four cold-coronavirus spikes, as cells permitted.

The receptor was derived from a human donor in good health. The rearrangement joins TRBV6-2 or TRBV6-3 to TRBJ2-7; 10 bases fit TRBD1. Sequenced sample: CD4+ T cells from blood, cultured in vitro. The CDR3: CASSSSGTGVYEQYF. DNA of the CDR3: TGTGCCAGCAGTTCCTCCGGGACAGGGGTATACGAGCAGTACTTC.